The T cell receptor beta chain under discussion was sequenced for a study of OX40 agonist ivuxolimab in advanced cancers. Study context: A history of anti-PD-1, anti-PD-L1 or anti-CTLA-4 therapy was acceptable, and more than 30% had some.

Study-wide findings and caveats: At 0.1 to 3.0 mg/kg, clonal expansion of CD4+ and CD8+ blood T cells had occurred by week 6.

Measured with immunoSEQ multiplex PCR; TCRdb has only the in-frame clones, and not every one. The sample holds about 110,000 clones, around 90% seen once. Autoimmune disease history or systemic immunosuppression meant exclusion. The CDR3 loop spans 15 amino acids. Germline V gene data show CDR1 as SGHTA and CDR2 as FQGTGA. Trimming cost V 6 bases and J 8 bases; bases outside gene matches: 6. Comment on this clone: Its antigen is still unknown.

The starting material was CD4+ or CD8+ T cells sorted from blood, obtained in a trial of the OX40 agonist ivuxolimab. This TCR was recovered from an adult with an advanced solid tumor such as melanoma, head and neck, liver or kidney cancer. The chain links TRBV7-3 to TRBJ2-1; TRBD2 matches 14 bases. CDR3 sequence reads: CASRRTSGGTHEQFF. In nucleotides, the CDR3 is TGTGCCAGCAGGCGGACTAGCGGGGGGACTCATGAGCAGTTCTTC.